This T cell receptor (beta chain) was sequenced for a study of blood T cell repertoires in COVID-19. Study information: The study drew acute and convalescent COVID-19 samples from the United States, Italy and Spain. T cells, B-cell-depleted T cells, or PBMCs provided the cDNA or gDNA that served as material.

This CDR3 region has 15 residues. The junction had 9 bases not matched to a gene; V was cut back by 1 base and J by 7 bases. From germline, CDR1 is MGHRA and CDR2 YSYEKL. Authors' data handling: The authors estimated nucleated cell counts from reference gene primer amplification. Generated by immunoSEQ multiplex PCR, the TCRdb table keeps only in-frame clones and is missing some. The DNA gave D and trimming, while V, J and clone size come from that table. The sample lists roughly 97,000 clones; 75% to 95% were seen once. This TCR was sampled from a man aged 55 to 70 with acute or convalescent COVID-19. The rearrangement joins TRBV4-1 to TRBJ1-2; TRBD1 matches 7 bases. The material sequenced was peripheral blood. The CDR3 protein is CASSQGQGSFGGYTF. The CDR3 DNA is TGCGCCAGCAGCCAAGGACAGGGATCGTTCGGTGGCTACACCTTC.